Presented here are 26 T cell receptor beta chains from one specimen sequenced in a study of persistence of HIV-infected CD4 T cells. This was the immunoSEQ version 4 assay in survey mode. Clones were read by immunoSEQ multiplex PCR, and TCRdb kept only the in-frame ones, dropping some. The sample includes more than 35,000 clones, roughly 90% of them seen just once. No cognate antigen is known for these TCRs. Nonspecific anti-CD3/anti-CD28 bead stimulation represents the broad CD4+ T cell repertoire. Sorting of responding CD4+ T cells relied on upregulated CD40 ligand together with CD69. The sequences come from CD4+ T cells sorted from PBMCs after roughly 18-hour stimulation, collected from a patient who received antiretroviral therapy. These receptors originate from an adult man with HIV who was CMV-seropositive.

The chain is built from TRBV5-4 and TRBJ2-1, with 10 bases aligning to TRBD2. The germline V gene has CDR1 SGHNT and CDR2 YYREEE (reference sequence). V gave up 3 bases and J gave up 9 bases; unmatched junction bases: 3. The CDR3 has 13 residues. The CDR3 coding sequence is TGTGCCAGCAGCTCTAGCGGGAGAACTGAGCAGTTCTTC. Its protein is CASSSSGRTEQFF.

The gene calls are TRBV11-1 and TRBJ1-2, with TRBD1 matching over 12 bases. Losses at the gene ends were 5 bases for V and 6 bases for J; bases not matched to a gene: 10. The germline gives CDR1 SGHAT, CDR2 FQDESV (reference sequence). The length of the CDR3 is 16 residues. The DNA of the CDR3 is TGTGCCAGCAGCAACGCCGGGACAGGGGGCGCGAATGGCTACACCTTC. It encodes CASSNAGTGGANGYTF.

This chain connects TRBV28 to TRBJ1-2; D unclear. Germline V gives CDR1 MDHEN, CDR2 SYDVKM. Between the trimmed V and J ends, which lost 6 bases and 3 bases, there was a span of 17 bases. The CDR3 spans 15 residues. CDR3 in DNA: TGTGCCAGCAGACCCCACGGAGCGGGTGACTATGGCTACACCTTC. It encodes CASRPHGAGDYGYTF.

This clone was seen a handful of times. The chain is built from TRBV5-1 and TRBJ2-3, with a possible D match to TRBD1 (6 bases). Germline lookup yields CDR1 SGHRS and CDR2 YFSETQ. Trimming took 0 bases from V and 3 from J, leaving 14 bases between them. The CDR3 has 16 amino acids. The CDR3 DNA sequence: TGCGCCAGCAGCTTGGTACTAGGGGGACAAACAGATACGCAGTATTTT. Amino acid sequence: CASSLVLGGQTDTQYF.

The V and J genes are TRBV3-1 (or the pseudogene TRBV3-2) and TRBJ2-5, with 11 positions matching TRBD2. Trimming took 3 bases from V and 5 from J; bases not matched to a gene: 11. Germline lookup yields CDR1 LGHDT and CDR2 YNNKEL (reference sequence). The CDR3 loop spans 17 amino acids. CDR3 DNA sequence: TGTGCCAGCAGCCAGGGTGTACTAGCGGGAGTAGGGGAGACCCAGTACTTC. Amino acid sequence: CASSQGVLAGVGETQYF.

The chain recombines TRBV5-1 with TRBJ1-4; possibly TRBD1 for D (5 bases). Germline V gives CDR1 SGHRS, CDR2 YFSETQ. The V gene lost 4 bases and the J gene lost 5 bases, with 12 bases spanning the gap. This CDR3 has 14 amino acids. The CDR3 bases are TGCGCCAGCAGCGGGGACTTCGTGAATGAAAAACTGTTTTTT. It is translated as CASSGDFVNEKLFF.

This sequence joins TRBV2 and TRBJ2-5, with D unclear. CDR3 length: 13 residues. Germline-derived CDR1 and CDR2 are SNHLY and FYNNEI. Trimming took 11 bases from V and 5 from J, leaving 18 bases between them. The CDR3 coding sequence is TGTGCCTCAGCAGTAGAACTGGCGGAGACCCAGTACTTC. It codes for CASAVELAETQYF.

The chain employs TRBV4-1 and TRBJ2-1; D unclear. V lost 1 base to trimming and J lost 3 bases, with 10 bases between them. Germline V lookup: CDR1 MGHRA, CDR2 YSYEKL. The CDR3 totals 15 residues. The CDR3 sequence is CASSQATTDYNEQFF. CDR3 DNA sequence: TGCGCCAGCAGCCAAGCTACAACCGACTACAATGAGCAGTTCTTC.

This rearrangement joins TRBV14 to TRBJ1-1; 9 nucleotides agree with TRBD1. This CDR3 has 16 amino acids. Germline CDR1 reads SGHDN; CDR2 reads FVKESK. V dropped 2 bases and J dropped 1; count of bases not matched to a gene: 5. The CDR3 DNA follows: TGTGCCAGCAGCCAACAGGGACAGGGCCCGAACACTGAAGCTTTCTTT. Encoded protein: CASSQQGQGPNTEAFF.

CDR3 sequence reads: CASSYSRGSGANVLTF. CDR3 DNA: TGTGCCAGCAGTTACTCAAGAGGCTCTGGGGCCAACGTCCTGACTTTC. The V gene is TRBV6-5, the J gene TRBJ2-6; no clear D. The germline V and J ends were trimmed by 0 bases and 0 bases, with 6 bases remaining between them. Germline V CDR1 and CDR2: MNHEY, SVGAGI. The CDR3 is 16 residues long.

The V and J genes are TRBV2 and TRBJ1-1; possibly TRBD1 for D (5 bases). Germline CDR1 and CDR2: SNHLY and FYNNEI. V lost 0 bases, J lost 1 base, and 12 bases lay in between. The CDR3 sequence is 16 residues long. The DNA of the CDR3 is TGTGCCAGCAGTGAAGCGGGACTGGGGGGGAACACTGAAGCTTTCTTT. This codes for CASSEAGLGGNTEAFF.

This sequence joins TRBV5-8 and TRBJ2-1, with D perhaps matching TRBD2 (5 bases). V lost 2 bases to trimming and J lost 6 bases, with 15 bases between them. Germline CDR1 is SGHTS and CDR2 is YDEGEE. The CDR3 is made up of 15 amino acids. CDR3 coding DNA: TGTGCCAGCAGCTTTGGTTATGTTGAGGGCAATGAGCAGTTCTTC. It specifies CASSFGYVEGNEQFF.

The rearrangement uses TRBV7-2 and TRBJ2-7, with 8 positions matching TRBD1. CDR3 length equals 14 residues. Germline V gives CDR1 SGHTA, CDR2 FQGNSA. Unmatched junction bases numbered 5, after V lost 5 bases and J lost 2 bases. The CDR3 is CASSPGTGPYEQYF. DNA of the CDR3: TGTGCCAGCAGCCCTGGGACAGGCCCCTACGAGCAGTACTTC.

The CDR3 DNA is TGTGCCACCAGCAGAGATCTAACGGGACTAGCGGGAGTAACCTACGAGCAGTACTTC. Translated: CATSRDLTGLAGVTYEQYF. The rearrangement links TRBV15 to TRBJ2-7; 14 bases are a match to TRBD2. After removal of 0 bases from V and 2 bases from J, the junction contained 9 bases not matched to a gene. The CDR3 consists of 19 residues. Germline V CDR1 and CDR2: LNHNV, YYDKDF (reference sequence).

A remark on this clone: The sample contains more than one DNA sequence encoding this CDR3. J is TRBJ1-1 and V is TRBV19; TRBD1 aligns across 9 bases. Germline CDR1 reads LNHDA; CDR2 reads SQIVND (reference sequence). This CDR3 is 15 amino acids long. V dropped 4 bases and J dropped 0; count of bases not matched to a gene: 3. The CDR3 nucleotides are TGTGCCAGTAGTACCGGACAGGGGATGAACACTGAAGCTTTCTTT. It specifies CASSTGQGMNTEAFF.

This clone was detected only once. The rearrangement uses TRBV27 and TRBJ1-1, with 7 nucleotides matching TRBD1. The CDR3 has 14 amino acids. Germline V gene lookup returns CDR1 MNHEY and CDR2 SMNVEV (reference sequence). V dropped 5 bases and J dropped 5; count of bases not matched to a gene: 8. CDR3 residues: CASSARQGATEAFF. As DNA, the CDR3 is TGTGCCAGCAGTGCGCGACAGGGTGCGACTGAAGCTTTCTTT.

This chain links TRBV27 with TRBJ1-2; 8 positions match TRBD1. Germline V CDR1 and CDR2: MNHEY, SMNVEV (reference sequence). The J segment lost 3 bases and the V segment lost 6 bases, leaving 21 bases of the junction unmatched. This CDR3 region has 19 residues. The CDR3 coding sequence is TGTGCCAGCAGGTCTCTTACAGGGGGAAAGAAGTTTCCACACTATGGCTACACCTTC. This gives the protein CASRSLTGGKKFPHYGYTF.

V usage is TRBV6-4 and J usage is TRBJ2-3, with 10 bases that match TRBD2. This CDR3 has 16 amino acids. CDR1 is MRHNA and CDR2 is SNTAGT in the germline V gene. Trimming at V came to 3 bases and at J to 3 bases, leaving 6 bases not matched to a gene. The CDR3 nucleotides read TGTGCCAGCAGTGAGTCACTAGCGGGGCCTACAGATACGCAGTATTTT. Translating it yields CASSESLAGPTDTQYF.

This chain connects TRBV12-3 or TRBV12-4 to TRBJ1-2; D uncertain. Trimming stripped 8 bases from V and 2 bases from J, with 9 bases between. CDR3 length: 12 amino acids. CDR3 nucleotide sequence: TGTGCCAGCGTAGGGAGGAACTATGGCTACACCTTC. Translated, it gives CASVGRNYGYTF.

This clone was seen once. The rearrangement joins TRBV6-2 or TRBV6-3 to TRBJ1-2; 7 bases align to TRBD1. The J segment lost 8 bases and the V segment lost 6 bases, leaving 6 bases of the junction unmatched. The CDR3 loop spans 12 amino acids. The germline V gene encodes CDR1 MNHEY and CDR2 SVGEGT. CDR3: CASSRDSSGYTF. The DNA for the CDR3 is TGTGCCAGCAGCAGGGACAGCAGCGGCTACACCTTC.

The chain has TRBV28 and TRBJ1-5; 12 bases align to TRBD1. Germline values: CDR1 MDHEN, CDR2 SYDVKM. V lost 6 bases and J lost 6; bases outside the gene matches: 3. The CDR3 covers 14 residues. In DNA, the CDR3 is TGTGCCAGCAGGGGACAGGGGGCATCTCAGCCCCAGCATTTT. Encoded protein: CASRGQGASQPQHF.

This rearrangement joins TRBV4-2 to TRBJ2-5; D may correspond to TRBD1 or TRBD2 (5 bases each). The CDR3 consists of 14 residues. Germline loops: CDR1 LGHNA, CDR2 YNFKEQ. Trimming took off 4 bases at V and 2 bases at J, with 11 bases between the two ends. The CDR3: CASSPGAGQETQYF. CDR3 coding DNA: TGTGCCAGCAGCCCCGGGGCCGGACAAGAGACCCAGTACTTC.

The chain joins TRBV2 to TRBJ1-6; no definite D call. Per germline, CDR1 SNHLY and CDR2 FYNNEI. The V end lost 6 bases, the J end lost 5 bases, and 14 bases lay between the germline ends. CDR3 size: 15 residues. CDR3 protein: CASSVRRLDNSPLHF. In nucleotides, the CDR3 is TGTGCCAGCAGCGTAAGGAGATTAGATAATTCACCCCTCCACTTT.

The V gene is TRBV5-4, the J gene TRBJ2-4, with 9 positions matching TRBD1. Germline V lookup: CDR1 SGHNT, CDR2 YYREEE (reference sequence). The CDR3 loop spans 14 amino acids. J lost 9 bases, V lost 3 bases, and 7 bases had no gene match. The chain's CDR3 is CASSSPGQGGIQYF. DNA for the CDR3: TGTGCCAGCAGCTCACCGGGACAGGGAGGCATTCAGTACTTC.

This chain uses TRBV6-6 with TRBJ1-5, with 9 bases aligning to TRBD1. The CDR3 is 17 residues long. The V segment lost 5 bases and the J segment 0 bases; nucleotides outside the gene matches: 8. Germline CDR1 reads MNHNY; CDR2 reads SVGAGI (reference sequence). The CDR3 DNA reads TGTGCCAGCAGTCCTAGGACAGGGGCTAATAGCAATCAGCCCCAGCATTTT. Translating gives CASSPRTGANSNQPQHF.

The rearrangement uses TRBV6-1 and TRBJ2-2; TRBD2 might be the D (6 bases). Trimming removed 2 bases from V and 7 bases from J, with 17 bases in between. The CDR3 covers 16 residues. CDR1 is MNHNS, CDR2 SASEGT, per germline. The CDR3 nucleotides read TGTGCCAGCAGTGAATCCTCCGGGACTCAAGGCGGGGAGCTGTTTTTT. This gives the protein CASSESSGTQGGELFF.